These 22 T cell receptor beta chains were sequenced from one sample in a study of cytomegalovirus exposure and HLA in healthy donors. Use of 60 Vbeta and 13 Jbeta primers characterized the PCR. Only in-frame clones appear in the TCRdb table, and some are missing; sequencing was by immunoSEQ multiplex PCR. The table records about 140,000 clones, around 59% of them present only once. Sequenced: PBMCs. These receptor sequences come from a male donor in good health and CMV-seronegative.

This clone has a handful of counts. This chain links TRBV27 with TRBJ1-6; the match to TRBD1 covers 7 bases. The CDR3 has 14 residues. V lost 6 bases and J lost 2; bases outside the gene matches: 1. Germline V gene lookup returns CDR1 MNHEY and CDR2 SMNVEV (reference sequence). This chain's CDR3 is CASRTGTYNSPLHF. CDR3 coding DNA: TGTGCCAGCAGGACAGGGACCTATAATTCACCCCTCCACTTT.

This clone was seen only a few times. This rearrangement joins TRBV4-1 to TRBJ2-2, with TRBD2 as a possible D gene (5 bases). The CDR3 has 17 amino acids. The V gene lost 0 bases and the J gene lost 1 base, with 12 bases spanning the gap. Germline assignment: CDR1 MGHRA and CDR2 YSYEKL. CDR3 protein: CASSQEGSSGNTGELFF. CDR3 nucleotide sequence: TGCGCCAGCAGCCAAGAGGGGTCGAGCGGGAACACCGGGGAGCTGTTTTTT.

The CDR3 coding sequence is TGTGCCAGCAGTCCCCTAGAAAATGAGCAGTTCTTC. It is translated as CASSPLENEQFF. The chain recombines TRBV28 with TRBJ2-1; D remains unclear. The germline V gene has CDR1 MDHEN and CDR2 SYDVKM. The CDR3 covers 12 residues. V lost 5 bases to trimming and J lost 7 bases, with 9 bases between them.

The genes are TRBV6-1 and TRBJ2-7, with D perhaps matching TRBD2 (5 bases). This CDR3 has 12 amino acids. The V gene's germline CDR1 is MNHNS and CDR2 SASEGT. Deletions cut 6 bases from V and 3 bases from J, with 9 bases between. The CDR3 sequence: CASRSGGYEQYF. For the CDR3, the DNA is TGTGCCAGCAGGTCAGGAGGCTACGAGCAGTACTTC.

This clone was counted a few times. The chain joins TRBV5-1 to TRBJ2-2, with D perhaps TRBD2 (5 bases). CDR1 and CDR2 from the germline V gene are SGHRS and YFSETQ. This CDR3 region has 16 residues. With 0 bases removed from V and 0 bases from J, the gap between germline ends came to 9 bases. For the CDR3, the DNA is TGCGCCAGCAGCTTGGCACAGACTACGAACACCGGGGAGCTGTTTTTT. Encoded protein: CASSLAQTTNTGELFF.

This clone was recorded once. This chain joins TRBV9 and TRBJ2-7; D may be TRBD2 (6 bases). The V end was cut by 0 bases, the J end by 7 bases, with 11 bases between. The CDR3 contains 13 residues. The germline gives CDR1 SGDLS, CDR2 YYNGEE. Written as DNA, the CDR3 is TGTGCCAGCAGCGTAGCTGGAGGGGTAGAGCAGTACTTC. This encodes CASSVAGGVEQYF.

The J gene is TRBJ1-5, the V gene TRBV19, with 7 bases lining up with TRBD1. The V gene's germline CDR1 is LNHDA and CDR2 SQIVND (reference sequence). The junction had 7 bases not matched to a gene; V was cut back by 8 bases and J by 0 bases. This CDR3 is 15 amino acids long. The CDR3: CASRDSHYSNQPQHF. In nucleotides, the CDR3 is TGTGCCAGTCGGGACAGCCATTATAGCAATCAGCCCCAGCATTTT. The whole variable domain, filled in from reference TRBV19 and TRBJ1-5, reads DGGITQSPKYLFRKEGQNVTLSCEQNLNHDAMYWYRQDPGQGLRLIYYSQIVNDFQKGDIAEGYSVSREKKESFPLTVTSAQKNPTAFYLCASRDSHYSNQPQHFGDGTRLSIL.

The J gene is TRBJ2-3, the V gene TRBV23-1; no firm D call. TRBV23-1 has ORF status, its function being uncertain. CDR3 length: 17 residues. The V end was cut by 6 bases, the J end by 0 bases, with 19 bases between. This CDR3 reads CASREASRTASTDTQYF. The CDR3 DNA is TGCGCCAGCAGGGAAGCTAGTAGAACGGCTAGCACAGATACGCAGTATTTT.

The table lists this clone with a few counts. The DNA of the CDR3 is TGCAGCGTTGACATGGGGCGCGTCAAAGGCTACACCTTC. The encoded protein is CSVDMGRVKGYTF. This chain joins TRBV29-1 and TRBJ1-2; TRBD1 is a possible D gene (5 bases). Trimming stripped 3 bases from V and 8 bases from J, with 16 bases between. From germline, CDR1 is SQVTM and CDR2 ANQGSEA. This CDR3 region has 13 residues.

This clone showed up just a few times. The chain links TRBV4-1 to TRBJ1-3; the D gene is possibly TRBD1 (5 bases). Germline V gene sequence: CDR1 MGHRA, CDR2 YSYEKL. V was pared by 2 bases and J by 2 bases, with 7 bases between. The CDR3 has 14 residues. CDR3 in amino acids: CASSQQGPGNTIYF. The CDR3 DNA reads TGCGCCAGCAGCCAACAGGGTCCTGGAAACACCATATATTTT.

The genes are TRBV28 and TRBJ2-7; 8 nucleotides line up with TRBD1. V shed 8 bases and J 2 bases; nucleotides not matched to a gene: 5. CDR1 is MDHEN, CDR2 SYDVKM, per germline. The CDR3 has 13 residues. CDR3 sequence (DNA): TGTGCCAGCGGACAGGGTCCTACCTACGAGCAGTACTTC. Its translation: CASGQGPTYEQYF.

For the CDR3, the DNA is TGTGCCAGCAGCTTCGACAGGTATAATGAAAAACTGTTTTTT. Its translation: CASSFDRYNEKLFF. This chain links TRBV11-2 with TRBJ1-4; D might be TRBD1 (6 bases). The V end was cut by 3 bases, the J end by 4 bases, with 9 bases between. This CDR3 has 14 amino acids. Germline V gene sequence: CDR1 SGHAT, CDR2 FQNNGV. Full variable domain (remainder filled in from reference TRBV11-2 and TRBJ1-4): EAGVAQSPRYKIIEKRQSVAFWCNPISGHATLYWYQQILGQGPKLLIQFQNNGVVDDSQLPKDRFSAERLKGVDSTLKIQPAKLEDSAVYLCASSFDRYNEKLFFGSGTQLSVL.

The V and J genes are TRBV29-1 and TRBJ1-5; 7 nucleotides line up with TRBD1. V trimming: 6 bases; J trimming: 7 bases; junction bases outside the gene matches: 9. Per germline, CDR1 SQVTM and CDR2 ANQGSEA. The length of the CDR3 is 13 residues. The CDR3 spells CSVRQGFGQPQHF. CDR3 bases: TGCAGCGTCCGACAGGGCTTCGGGCAGCCCCAGCATTTT.

This clone turned up a few times. The chain links TRBV7-2 to TRBJ2-1; 11 nucleotides match TRBD2. The CDR3 has 18 residues. The ends lost 3 bases at V and 0 bases at J; junction bases unmatched: 7. Germline assignment: CDR1 SGHTA and CDR2 FQGNSA. Written as DNA, the CDR3 is TGTGCCAGCAGCTTCTCTAGCGGGGGGCTCTCCTCCTACAATGAGCAGTTCTTC. It encodes CASSFSSGGLSSYNEQFF. Full variable domain (remainder filled in from reference TRBV7-2 and TRBJ2-1): GAGVSQSPSNKVTEKGKDVELRCDPISGHTALYWYRQSLGQGLEFLIYFQGNSAPDKSGLPSDRFSAERTGGSVSTLTIQRTQQEDSAVYLCASSFSSGGLSSYNEQFFGPGTRLTVL.

The chain links TRBV7-9 to TRBJ1-6; D possibly corresponds to TRBD1 (6 bases). Germline V CDR1 and CDR2: SEHNR, FQNEAQ (reference sequence). The CDR3 contains 15 residues. Trimming took 3 bases from V and 7 from J, leaving 13 bases between them. The CDR3: CASSLQGTRNSPLHF. The CDR3 DNA reads TGTGCCAGCAGCTTGCAGGGGACCCGGAATTCACCCCTCCACTTT.

The V gene is TRBV7-2, the J gene TRBJ2-1, with D uncertain. V gave up 3 bases and J gave up 8 bases, with 11 bases separating them. Germline V lookup: CDR1 SGHTA, CDR2 FQGNSA. There are 13 residues in the CDR3. The CDR3 here is CASSFSSYDEQFF. CDR3 nucleotides: TGTGCCAGCAGCTTCTCCTCGTATGATGAGCAGTTCTTC. The full variable domain, its missing parts supplied by reference TRBV7-2 and TRBJ2-1, is GAGVSQSPSNKVTEKGKDVELRCDPISGHTALYWYRQSLGQGLEFLIYFQGNSAPDKSGLPSDRFSAERTGGSVSTLTIQRTQQEDSAVYLCASSFSSYDEQFFGPGTRLTVL.

This chain links TRBV13 with TRBJ2-3; the match to TRBD2 covers 11 bases. The CDR3 runs 16 residues. V lost 5 bases to trimming and J lost 1 base; unmatched junction nucleotides: 5. Germline V gene data show CDR1 as PRHDT and CDR2 as FYEKMQ (reference sequence). The CDR3 nucleotides read TGTGCCAGCAGCCTACAGACTAGCGGGGGCACAGATACGCAGTATTTT. This encodes CASSLQTSGGTDTQYF.

This clone has more than one count but fewer than ten. J is TRBJ1-1 and V is TRBV5-1; no reliable D call. CDR1 and CDR2 (germline): SGHRS, YFSETQ. Trimming removed 4 bases from V and 3 bases from J, with 16 bases in between. This CDR3 contains 15 residues. The CDR3 is CASSTRPSWDTEAFF. Here the CDR3 DNA reads TGCGCCAGCAGCACGCGGCCCTCTTGGGACACTGAAGCTTTCTTT.

This clone was counted only a few times. The chain joins TRBV9 to TRBJ1-6; TRBD1 might be the D (6 bases). The CDR3 loop spans 15 amino acids. The V end lost 3 bases, the J end lost 5 bases, and 12 bases lay between the germline ends. Germline values: CDR1 SGDLS, CDR2 YYNGEE. The CDR3 region is CASSAVQGNNSPLHF. The CDR3 DNA reads TGTGCCAGCAGCGCAGTCCAGGGGAATAATTCACCCCTCCACTTT.

The genes are TRBV7-9 and TRBJ2-7; 8 bases match TRBD1. CDR1 and CDR2 (germline): SEHNR, FQNEAQ (reference sequence). The CDR3 totals 14 residues. The V gene end was trimmed by 5 bases and the J gene end by 5 bases; junction bases not matched to a gene: 8. The CDR3 region is CASSPQGASNEQYF. As DNA, the CDR3 is TGTGCCAGCAGCCCCCAGGGGGCTTCGAACGAGCAGTACTTC. Filled out from reference TRBV7-9 and TRBJ2-7, the complete variable domain reads DTGVSQNPRHKITKRGQNVTFRCDPISEHNRLYWYRQTLGQGPEFLTYFQNEAQLEKSRLLSDRFSAERPKGSFSTLEIQRTEQGDSAMYLCASSPQGASNEQYFGPGTRLTVT.

The chain couples TRBV5-1 to TRBJ2-5; perhaps TRBD1 as D (6 bases). The length of the CDR3 is 14 residues. Germline V gene lookup returns CDR1 SGHRS and CDR2 YFSETQ. Trimming took 4 bases from V and 2 from J, leaving 12 bases between them. The CDR3 loop reads CASSGGQPQETQYF. In DNA form, the CDR3 reads TGCGCCAGCAGCGGTGGACAGCCGCAAGAGACCCAGTACTTC.

This rearrangement joins TRBV29-1 to TRBJ2-3; weak D call: TRBD1 (5 bases). V lost 5 bases and J 5 bases, leaving 14 bases between the germline ends. The germline V gene has CDR1 SQVTM and CDR2 ANQGSEA. The CDR3 covers 13 residues. This CDR3 reads CSVIQGAQDTQYF. Written as DNA, the CDR3 is TGCAGCGTTATTCAGGGTGCGCAAGATACGCAGTATTTT.